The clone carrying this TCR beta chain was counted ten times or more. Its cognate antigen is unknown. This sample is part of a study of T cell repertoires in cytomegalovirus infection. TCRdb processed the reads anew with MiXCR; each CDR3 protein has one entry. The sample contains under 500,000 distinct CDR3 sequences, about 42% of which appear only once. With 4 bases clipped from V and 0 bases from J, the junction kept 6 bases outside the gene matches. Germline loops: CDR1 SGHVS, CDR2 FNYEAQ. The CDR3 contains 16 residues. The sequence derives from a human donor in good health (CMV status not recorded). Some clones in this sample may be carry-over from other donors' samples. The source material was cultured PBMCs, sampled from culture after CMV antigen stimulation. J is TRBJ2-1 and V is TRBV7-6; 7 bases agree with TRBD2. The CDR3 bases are TGTGCCAGCAGCTCCGGGGGGTCGATCTCCTACAATGAGCAGTTCTTC. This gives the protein CASSSGGSISYNEQFF.